The 4 T cell receptor beta chains listed next were all sequenced from one sample in a study of blood T cell repertoires in COVID-19 (dated by TCRdb to 2020 to 2022). Libraries came from the immunoSEQ multiplex PCR assay. What TCRdb holds here is the immuneACCESS table cut down to in-frame rearrangements. Part of the clones is not present; checked against another copy, under half of the missing clones reflect an unresolved V gene, and the others are unexplained. Within this sample are a few hundred thousand clones, with 82% of them counted one time only. 7% to 10% of the sample is held by the ten biggest clonotypes. Source material: peripheral blood. All receptors come from a woman aged 80 or older with COVID-19, enrolled during active disease.

This chain uses TRBV10-3 with TRBJ1-5, with D possibly TRBD1 on 5 matching bases. This CDR3 is built from 14 residues. CDR1 and CDR2 (germline): ENHRY, SYGVKD. Trimming took 0 bases from V and 7 from J, leaving 10 bases between them. In DNA form, the CDR3 reads TGTGCCATCAGTGAGTCGGGCGACAGCCAGCCCCAGCATTTT. It specifies CAISESGDSQPQHF.

The CDR3 loop is CASSQARTSLGTQYF. Here the CDR3 DNA reads TGTGCCAGCAGCCAAGCGAGGACTAGTTTGGGAACCCAGTACTTC. This chain connects TRBV3-1 (or the pseudogene TRBV3-2) to TRBJ2-5, with TRBD2 identical over 7 bases. This CDR3 spans 15 amino acids. The V gene's germline CDR1 is LGHDT and CDR2 YNNKEL (reference sequence). V trimming: 1 base; J trimming: 8 bases; junction bases outside the gene matches: 10.

V usage is TRBV5-1 and J usage is TRBJ1-1; 12 bases align to TRBD1. The ends lost 2 bases at V and 5 bases at J; junction bases unmatched: 16. Germline CDR1 reads SGHRS; CDR2 reads YFSETQ. CDR3 length: 19 amino acids. CDR3 bases: TGCGCCAGCAGCTTTTTCCCCGGGACAGGGGGCCTTAAGGGGACTGAAGCTTTCTTT. This sequence encodes CASSFFPGTGGLKGTEAFF.

The chain employs TRBV18 and TRBJ2-7; D not resolved. V shed 3 bases and J shed 1 base, with 4 bases lying between them. Germline CDR1 KGHSH, CDR2 LQKENI. The CDR3 extends over 12 amino acids. Here the CDR3 DNA reads TGTGCCAGCTCACCTAGTTCCTACGAGCAGTACTTC. As protein: CASSPSSYEQYF.